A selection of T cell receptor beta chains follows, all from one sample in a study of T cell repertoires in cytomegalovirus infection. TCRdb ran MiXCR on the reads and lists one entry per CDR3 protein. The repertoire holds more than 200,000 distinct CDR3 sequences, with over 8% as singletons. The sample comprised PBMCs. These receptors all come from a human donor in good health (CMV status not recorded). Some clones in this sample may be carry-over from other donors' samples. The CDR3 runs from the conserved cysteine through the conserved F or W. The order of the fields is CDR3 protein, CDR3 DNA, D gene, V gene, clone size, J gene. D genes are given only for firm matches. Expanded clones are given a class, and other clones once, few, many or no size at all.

cdr3_aa: CASSVPQGLGGYTF
cdr3_nt: TGTGCCAGCAGCGTACCCCAGGGTCTAGGAGGCTACACCTTC
d_call: NA
v_call: TRBV7-2
clone_size: many
j_call: TRBJ1-2

cdr3_aa: CASSVRTGGKTDTQYF
cdr3_nt: TGTGCCAGCAGCGTTCGGACAGGGGGCAAGACAGATACGCAGTATTTT
d_call: TRBD1
v_call: TRBV7-6
clone_size: few
j_call: TRBJ2-3

cdr3_aa: CASSLDRGKNEKLFF
cdr3_nt: TGTGCCAGCAGCTTGGACAGGGGGAAAAATGAAAAACTGTTTTTT
d_call: TRBD1
v_call: TRBV7-9
clone_size: many
j_call: TRBJ1-4

cdr3_aa: CATHRGLYEQYF
cdr3_nt: TGTGCCACCCACAGGGGGCTCTACGAGCAGTACTTC
d_call: TRBD1
v_call: TRBV28
clone_size: NA
j_call: TRBJ2-7

cdr3_aa: CASRYITGTGAEAFF
cdr3_nt: TGTGCCAGCAGATATATCACCGGGACAGGGGCTGAAGCTTTCTTT
d_call: TRBD1
v_call: TRBV11-1
clone_size: many
j_call: TRBJ1-1

cdr3_aa: CASSQAYNEQFF
cdr3_nt: TGTGCCAGCAGCCAAGCCTACAATGAGCAGTTCTTC
d_call: NA
v_call: TRBV3-1
clone_size: medium-sized
j_call: TRBJ2-1

cdr3_aa: CASSLALSGGPGSPLNEQFF
cdr3_nt: TGTGCCAGCAGCTTAGCGCTAAGCGGGGGGCCAGGTTCCCCCCTCAATGAGCAGTTCTTC
d_call: TRBD2
v_call: TRBV7-2
clone_size: many
j_call: TRBJ2-1

cdr3_aa: CASSPAGPGELFF
cdr3_nt: TGTGCCAGCAGCCCCGCAGGTCCCGGGGAGCTGTTTTTT
d_call: NA
v_call: TRBV7-2
clone_size: few
j_call: TRBJ2-2

cdr3_aa: CASSYRLAQLGEQFF
cdr3_nt: TGTGCCAGCAGTTACCGGCTAGCGCAGCTAGGGGAGCAGTTCTTC
d_call: NA
v_call: TRBV6-5
clone_size: many
j_call: TRBJ2-1

cdr3_aa: CASSSRGGLETQYF
cdr3_nt: TGTGCCAGCAGCTCCCGGGGGGGGTTGGAGACCCAGTACTTC
d_call: TRBD2
v_call: TRBV7-2
clone_size: many
j_call: TRBJ2-5

cdr3_aa: CASSPLAGGNYNEQFF
cdr3_nt: TGTGCCAGCAGCCCCTTAGCGGGGGGGAACTACAATGAGCAGTTCTTC
d_call: TRBD2
v_call: TRBV7-2
clone_size: many
j_call: TRBJ2-1

cdr3_aa: CASSYQPGPTDTQYF
cdr3_nt: TGTGCCAGCAGTTATCAACCGGGACCCACAGATACGCAGTATTTT
d_call: NA
v_call: TRBV7-2
clone_size: many
j_call: TRBJ2-3

cdr3_aa: CASSLAERENEQYF
cdr3_nt: TGTGCCAGCAGCTTGGCGGAGCGGGAAAACGAGCAGTACTTC
d_call: TRBD2
v_call: TRBV7-8
clone_size: many
j_call: TRBJ2-7

cdr3_aa: CSATQGKTEAFF
cdr3_nt: TGCAGTGCTACACAGGGAAAGACTGAAGCTTTCTTT
d_call: NA
v_call: TRBV20-1
clone_size: few
j_call: TRBJ1-1

cdr3_aa: CASSFRPAGGMNEQYF
cdr3_nt: TGTGCCAGCAGCTTCCGACCAGCGGGAGGGATGAACGAGCAGTACTTC
d_call: TRBD2
v_call: TRBV7-2
clone_size: many
j_call: TRBJ2-7

cdr3_aa: CASRDRDGSPLHF
cdr3_nt: TGCGCCAGCAGAGACAGGGATGGCTCACCCCTCCACTTT
d_call: TRBD1
v_call: TRBV5-1
clone_size: many
j_call: TRBJ1-6

cdr3_aa: CSARDSGRAGNEQFF
cdr3_nt: TGCAGTGCTAGAGATAGCGGGAGGGCCGGGAATGAGCAGTTCTTC
d_call: TRBD2
v_call: TRBV20-1
clone_size: NA
j_call: TRBJ2-1

cdr3_aa: CASRIGPGNEKLFF
cdr3_nt: TGTGCCAGCAGGATAGGGCCCGGAAATGAAAAACTGTTTTTT
d_call: NA
v_call: TRBV7-6
clone_size: NA
j_call: TRBJ1-4

cdr3_aa: CASSIAEGNQPQHF
cdr3_nt: TGTGCCAGTAGTATAGCCGAGGGGAATCAGCCCCAGCATTTT
d_call: NA
v_call: TRBV19
clone_size: many
j_call: TRBJ1-5

cdr3_aa: CASSLATGAEQYF
cdr3_nt: TGTGCCAGCAGCTTAGCCACCGGTGCCGAGCAGTACTTC
d_call: NA
v_call: TRBV7-2
clone_size: many
j_call: TRBJ2-7